This T cell receptor beta chain was profiled in a study of blood T cell repertoires in COVID-19. Data came from immunoSEQ multiplex PCR; TCRdb stores just in-frame clones and leaves some out. The sample yields 320,000 or so clones, approximately 91% seen once. V lost 1 base, J lost 5 bases, and 12 bases lay in between. The CDR3 is made up of 14 amino acids. Germline V CDR1 and CDR2: SGHAT, FQNNGV. This sequence joins TRBV11-2 and TRBJ2-7; weak D call: TRBD1 (7 bases). Sequenced material: PBMCs or T cells enriched from blood (not recorded which). The sequence was obtained from a man between 60 and 75 years old who had recovered from COVID-19. The CDR3 DNA reads TGTGCCAGCAGCTTAGTGGCCAGGGGGGACGAGCAGTACTTC. Amino acids: CASSLVARGDEQYF.